This T cell receptor (beta chain) came from a study of CD8 T cells in ankylosing spondylitis. With respect to this clonotype: Its target is unknown.

Points from the study as a whole: There were earlier reports of some motif variants in reactive arthritis synovial fluid and blood. Relatively rare in peripheral blood, disease-linked clones were also CD8+. What appeared characteristic of ankylosing spondylitis blood was a TCR beta motif of several highly homologous variants. Reported data indicate significant enrichment of disease-linked clones within matched ankylosing spondylitis synovial fluid.

MiXCR, run by TCRdb on the 5' RACE reads, gives a single entry per CDR3 protein. This table has just under 550,000 distinct CDR3 sequences, roughly 13% appearing once. Per germline, CDR1 SGHTA and CDR2 FQGNSA. The CDR3 runs 14 residues. V lost 5 bases and J lost 5, with 16 bases in between. This TCR came from a male donor with ankylosing spondylitis. Input material: blood, either unsorted or a sorted T cell fraction (not recorded which). The chain is built from TRBV7-2 and TRBJ2-7, with a possible D match to TRBD2 (6 bases). The CDR3 DNA sequence: TGTGCCAGCAGCCTAGGAGGGGCAGTCAACGAGCAGTACTTC. Its protein product is CASSLGGAVNEQYF. The full variable domain, rest sourced from reference TRBV7-2 and TRBJ2-7, is GAGVSQSPSNKVTEKGKDVELRCDPISGHTALYWYRQSLGQGLEFLIYFQGNSAPDKSGLPSDRFSAERTGGSVSTLTIQRTQQEDSAVYLCASSLGGAVNEQYFGPGTRLTVT.